Listed below are T cell receptor beta chains from one sample, sequenced in a study of blood T cells in healthy people across ages. TCRdb re-called the 5' RACE reads through MiXCR, storing one row per CDR3 protein. The repertoire holds 730,000 or so distinct CDR3 sequences, with roughly 45% as singletons. Sequenced input: blood. These receptors all come from a woman between 55 and 75 years old in good health. CDR3s include the opening cysteine and the closing phenylalanine or tryptophan. D genes are given only for firm matches. Only some rows state a clone size, as once, few, many or a class for expanded clones.

j_gene: TRBJ2-5; d_gene: TRBD2; v_gene: TRBV7-8; abundance: .; CDR3aa: CASSSQLAGGPGTQYF; CDR3nt: TGTGCCAGCAGCTCCCAACTAGCGGGAGGGCCGGGGACCCAGTACTTC
j_gene: TRBJ1-5; d_gene: .; v_gene: TRBV3-1; abundance: .; CDR3aa: CASSQWVDDQPQHF; CDR3nt: TGTGCCAGCAGCCAATGGGTCGATGATCAGCCCCAGCATTTT
j_gene: TRBJ2-5; d_gene: .; v_gene: TRBV20-1; abundance: many; CDR3aa: CSATPAGTEAPETQYF; CDR3nt: TGCAGTGCTACACCGGCCGGGACCGAGGCCCCAGAGACCCAGTACTTC
j_gene: TRBJ2-7; d_gene: .; v_gene: TRBV5-1; abundance: .; CDR3aa: CASSLLGSYNEQYF; CDR3nt: TGCGCCAGCAGCCTACTTGGCTCCTACAATGAGCAGTACTTC
j_gene: TRBJ2-7; d_gene: .; v_gene: TRBV7-9; abundance: .; CDR3aa: CASSFEGSKQYF; CDR3nt: TGTGCCAGCAGCTTTGAAGGGTCAAAGCAGTACTTC
j_gene: TRBJ1-2; d_gene: .; v_gene: TRBV2; abundance: .; CDR3aa: CTSSDLAVGLEGYTF; CDR3nt: TGTACCAGCAGTGATCTGGCAGTTGGCTTGGAAGGCTACACCTTC
j_gene: TRBJ1-1; d_gene: TRBD1; v_gene: TRBV6-6; abundance: .; CDR3aa: CAGNTGQGATEAFF; CDR3nt: TGTGCCGGCAATACGGGACAGGGGGCAACTGAAGCTTTCTTT
j_gene: TRBJ2-7; d_gene: TRBD1; v_gene: TRBV20-1; abundance: .; CDR3aa: CSARAGTGWYEQYF; CDR3nt: TGCAGTGCTAGGGCCGGGACAGGGTGGTACGAGCAGTACTTC
j_gene: TRBJ1-6; d_gene: .; v_gene: TRBV27; abundance: .; CDR3aa: CASRPDSFNSPLHF; CDR3nt: TGTGCCAGCAGACCCGACAGTTTTAATTCACCCCTCCACTTT
j_gene: TRBJ2-1; d_gene: TRBD2; v_gene: TRBV9; abundance: .; CDR3aa: CASSVAGGVGGEFF; CDR3nt: TGTGCCAGCAGCGTAGCGGGGGGGGTGGGTGGAGAGTTCTTC
j_gene: TRBJ1-1; d_gene: .; v_gene: TRBV12-3/TRBV12-4; abundance: .; CDR3aa: CASSVAGTNTEAFF; CDR3nt: TGTGCCAGCAGTGTAGCAGGGACCAACACTGAAGCTTTCTTT
j_gene: TRBJ2-7; d_gene: .; v_gene: TRBV3-1; abundance: .; CDR3aa: CASSQDPGLRFSYEQYF; CDR3nt: TGTGCCAGCAGCCAAGATCCCGGACTACGATTCTCCTACGAGCAGTACTTC
j_gene: TRBJ2-5; d_gene: .; v_gene: TRBV29-1; abundance: .; CDR3aa: CSATPGGAETQYF; CDR3nt: TGCAGCGCAACTCCCGGTGGGGCGGAGACCCAGTACTTC
j_gene: TRBJ1-2; d_gene: TRBD1; v_gene: TRBV28; abundance: .; CDR3aa: CASSRGDRAPNYGYTF; CDR3nt: TGTGCCAGCAGTCGGGGGGACAGGGCCCCTAACTATGGCTACACCTTC
j_gene: TRBJ1-1; d_gene: TRBD1; v_gene: TRBV5-1; abundance: .; CDR3aa: CASSLAQGAMNTEAFF; CDR3nt: TGCGCCAGCAGCTTGGCCCAGGGGGCTATGAACACTGAAGCTTTCTTT
j_gene: TRBJ2-1; d_gene: .; v_gene: TRBV6-2/TRBV6-3; abundance: .; CDR3aa: CASSYGPGEQFF; CDR3nt: TGTGCCAGCAGTTATGGACCGGGGGAGCAGTTCTTC
j_gene: TRBJ2-3; d_gene: TRBD2; v_gene: TRBV6-4; abundance: .; CDR3aa: CASSVSGAGGDTQYF; CDR3nt: TGTGCCAGCAGTGTCAGCGGGGCGGGAGGGGATACGCAGTATTTT
j_gene: TRBJ2-5; d_gene: TRBD2; v_gene: TRBV29-1; abundance: few; CDR3aa: CSAPGTSEQTQYF; CDR3nt: TGCAGCGCCCCGGGGACTAGCGAACAGACCCAGTACTTC
j_gene: TRBJ2-4; d_gene: .; v_gene: TRBV6-5; abundance: many; CDR3aa: CASSLSGANIQYF; CDR3nt: TGTGCCAGCAGTCTCTCCGGGGCAAACATTCAGTACTTC
j_gene: TRBJ2-1; d_gene: .; v_gene: TRBV5-1; abundance: once; CDR3aa: CASSLEGNENEQFF; CDR3nt: TGCGCCAGCAGCTTGGAGGGTAACGAAAATGAGCAGTTCTTC
j_gene: TRBJ2-7; d_gene: TRBD2; v_gene: TRBV9; abundance: once; CDR3aa: CASSTLAGSGYEQYF; CDR3nt: TGCGCCAGCAGCACCTTAGCGGGAAGCGGGTACGAGCAGTACTTC
j_gene: TRBJ2-2; d_gene: TRBD2; v_gene: TRBV4-3; abundance: once; CDR3aa: CASSQRTSGGLNTGELFF; CDR3nt: TGCGCCAGCAGCCAAAGGACTAGCGGGGGGCTAAACACCGGGGAGCTGTTTTTT
j_gene: TRBJ2-2; d_gene: .; v_gene: TRBV12-5; abundance: .; CDR3aa: CVSGLVLGYTGELFF; CDR3nt: TGTGTCAGTGGTTTGGTACTGGGGTACACCGGGGAGCTGTTTTTT
j_gene: TRBJ2-5; d_gene: .; v_gene: TRBV3-1; abundance: few; CDR3aa: CASRRHTDSVQTQYF; CDR3nt: TGTGCCAGCAGGCGACATACAGATTCGGTGCAGACCCAGTACTTC
j_gene: TRBJ2-3; d_gene: .; v_gene: TRBV20-1; abundance: .; CDR3aa: CSARPPADTQYF; CDR3nt: TGCAGTGCTAGACCCCCTGCAGATACGCAGTATTTT
j_gene: TRBJ2-7; d_gene: .; v_gene: TRBV12-3/TRBV12-4; abundance: many; CDR3aa: CASSLGHYEQYF; CDR3nt: TGTGCCAGCAGTTTAGGACACTACGAGCAGTACTTC
j_gene: TRBJ2-1; d_gene: .; v_gene: TRBV11-2; abundance: .; CDR3aa: CASGLDPGSYNEQFF; CDR3nt: TGTGCCAGCGGCTTAGATCCCGGCTCCTACAATGAGCAGTTCTTC
j_gene: TRBJ2-7; d_gene: TRBD1; v_gene: TRBV28; abundance: many; CDR3aa: CASSFPGQGTLGEQYF; CDR3nt: TGTGCCAGCAGTTTCCCGGGACAGGGGACCTTAGGGGAGCAGTACTTC
j_gene: TRBJ2-7; d_gene: .; v_gene: TRBV20-1; abundance: .; CDR3aa: CSATAFDEQYF; CDR3nt: TGCAGTGCTACCGCTTTCGACGAGCAGTACTTC
j_gene: TRBJ1-2; d_gene: TRBD1; v_gene: TRBV28; abundance: .; CDR3aa: CASRVTTGARGYTF; CDR3nt: TGTGCCAGCAGGGTTACTACAGGGGCCAGAGGCTACACCTTC
j_gene: TRBJ2-1; d_gene: TRBD2; v_gene: TRBV29-1; abundance: .; CDR3aa: CSVAQAGGVYNEQFF; CDR3nt: TGCAGCGTTGCCCAGGCGGGAGGGGTCTACAATGAGCAGTTCTTC
j_gene: TRBJ1-1; d_gene: .; v_gene: TRBV9; abundance: .; CDR3aa: CASRRLLNTGAFF; CDR3nt: TGTGCCAGCAGGCGACTGCTGAACACTGGAGCTTTCTTT
j_gene: TRBJ2-7; d_gene: .; v_gene: TRBV7-9; abundance: .; CDR3aa: CASSFTQAYEQYF; CDR3nt: TGTGCCAGCAGCTTTACGCAGGCCTACGAGCAGTACTTC
j_gene: TRBJ2-7; d_gene: .; v_gene: TRBV12-3/TRBV12-4; abundance: .; CDR3aa: CATRSSSLEQYF; CDR3nt: TGTGCCACCAGGAGCTCTTCTTTGGAGCAGTACTTC
j_gene: TRBJ2-7; d_gene: .; v_gene: TRBV4-2; abundance: .; CDR3aa: CASSQEGSGPSYEQYF; CDR3nt: TGTGCCAGCAGCCAAGAAGGGAGCGGGCCCTCCTACGAGCAGTACTTC
j_gene: TRBJ1-6; d_gene: .; v_gene: TRBV27; abundance: .; CDR3aa: CASSPPGVSPPHF; CDR3nt: TGTGCCAGCAGTCCCCCGGGGGTATCACCCCCCCACTTT
j_gene: TRBJ2-3; d_gene: TRBD1; v_gene: TRBV6-1; abundance: .; CDR3aa: CASSATGVGDTQYF; CDR3nt: TGTGCCAGCAGTGCCACAGGGGTTGGAGATACGCAGTATTTT
j_gene: TRBJ2-3; d_gene: TRBD2; v_gene: TRBV28; abundance: once; CDR3aa: CASSSPGGDRHGFDTQYF; CDR3nt: TGTGCCAGCAGTTCTCCTGGGGGGGACCGCCATGGATTCGATACGCAGTATTTT
j_gene: TRBJ2-1; d_gene: .; v_gene: TRBV7-3; abundance: few; CDR3aa: CASSLQGLSEQFF; CDR3nt: TGTGCCAGCAGCCTACAGGGTTTGAGTGAGCAGTTCTTC
j_gene: TRBJ2-1; d_gene: .; v_gene: TRBV27; abundance: .; CDR3aa: CASALGLGNEQFF; CDR3nt: TGTGCCAGCGCCCTGGGGCTAGGCAATGAGCAGTTCTTC
j_gene: TRBJ2-6; d_gene: .; v_gene: TRBV12-3/TRBV12-4; abundance: .; CDR3aa: CASSLAPLGAGANVLTF; CDR3nt: TGTGCCAGCAGTCTTGCCCCTTTGGGGGCTGGGGCCAACGTCCTGACTTTC
j_gene: TRBJ2-1; d_gene: .; v_gene: TRBV6-2/TRBV6-3; abundance: few; CDR3aa: CASSVLDEQFF; CDR3nt: TGTGCCAGCAGTGTCCTCGATGAGCAGTTCTTC
j_gene: TRBJ2-3; d_gene: TRBD1; v_gene: TRBV7-8; abundance: few; CDR3aa: CASSLVSRQGASTDTQYF; CDR3nt: TGTGCCAGCAGCTTAGTCTCGCGGCAGGGGGCTAGCACAGATACGCAGTATTTT
j_gene: TRBJ2-1; d_gene: TRBD2; v_gene: TRBV20-1; abundance: .; CDR3aa: CSARDGGSGRGNEQFF; CDR3nt: TGCAGTGCTAGAGATGGTGGGAGCGGGAGAGGCAATGAGCAGTTCTTC
j_gene: TRBJ2-1; d_gene: TRBD2; v_gene: TRBV3-1; abundance: few; CDR3aa: CASSPRGLAGGFNEQFF; CDR3nt: TGTGCCAGCAGCCCTCGGGGACTAGCGGGGGGGTTCAATGAGCAGTTCTTC
j_gene: TRBJ1-2; d_gene: .; v_gene: TRBV12-3/TRBV12-4; abundance: .; CDR3aa: CASSLEYRQGYGYTF; CDR3nt: TGTGCCAGCAGTTTAGAGTACCGCCAAGGGTATGGCTACACCTTC
j_gene: TRBJ2-7; d_gene: TRBD2; v_gene: TRBV9; abundance: .; CDR3aa: CASSVAPGDYYEQYF; CDR3nt: TGTGCCAGCAGCGTAGCGCCTGGGGACTACTACGAGCAGTACTTC
j_gene: TRBJ2-7; d_gene: .; v_gene: TRBV7-2; abundance: .; CDR3aa: CASSPLPLYEQYF; CDR3nt: TGTGCCAGTAGCCCCCTCCCTCTCTACGAGCAGTACTTC
j_gene: TRBJ2-7; d_gene: .; v_gene: TRBV7-3; abundance: .; CDR3aa: CASSANRWEQYF; CDR3nt: TGTGCCAGCAGCGCCAACAGGTGGGAGCAGTACTTC
j_gene: TRBJ2-7; d_gene: .; v_gene: TRBV20-1; abundance: .; CDR3aa: CSMVGVGFAAHEQYF; CDR3nt: TGCAGTATGGTCGGGGTTGGTTTTGCTGCGCACGAGCAGTACTTC
j_gene: TRBJ2-4; d_gene: .; v_gene: TRBV7-6; abundance: .; CDR3aa: CASSLGDKNIQYF; CDR3nt: TGTGCCAGCAGCCTCGGCGATAAAAACATTCAGTACTTC
j_gene: TRBJ1-2; d_gene: TRBD1; v_gene: TRBV7-3; abundance: .; CDR3aa: CASKMTGANYGYTF; CDR3nt: TGTGCCAGCAAAATGACAGGGGCTAACTATGGCTACACCTTC
j_gene: TRBJ1-5; d_gene: .; v_gene: TRBV10-3; abundance: few; CDR3aa: CAISSATGLNQPQHF; CDR3nt: TGTGCCATCAGTTCTGCGACAGGACTCAATCAGCCCCAGCATTTT
j_gene: TRBJ2-7; d_gene: .; v_gene: TRBV7-9; abundance: once; CDR3aa: CASSTQSYNEQYF; CDR3nt: TGTGCCAGCAGCACACAATCCTACAATGAGCAGTACTTC
j_gene: TRBJ1-6; d_gene: .; v_gene: TRBV6-5; abundance: .; CDR3aa: CASSYRGNSYNSPLHF; CDR3nt: TGTGCCAGCAGTTACAGGGGGAACTCCTATAATTCACCCCTCCACTTT
j_gene: TRBJ2-7; d_gene: .; v_gene: TRBV14; abundance: .; CDR3aa: CASSQGFSGYEQYF; CDR3nt: TGTGCCAGCAGCCAAGGGTTTAGCGGATACGAGCAGTACTTC
j_gene: TRBJ2-1; d_gene: .; v_gene: TRBV4-2; abundance: .; CDR3aa: CASSQKLEASSYNEQFF; CDR3nt: TGTGCCAGCAGCCAAAAACTCGAAGCGTCCTCCTACAATGAGCAGTTCTTC
j_gene: TRBJ2-1; d_gene: TRBD2; v_gene: TRBV3-1; abundance: .; CDR3aa: CASSQVAGGVNEQFF; CDR3nt: TGTGCCAGCAGCCAAGTAGCGGGAGGGGTGAATGAGCAGTTCTTC
j_gene: TRBJ2-3; d_gene: TRBD2; v_gene: TRBV27; abundance: few; CDR3aa: CASSRPSGRTDTQYF; CDR3nt: TGTGCCAGCAGTAGGCCTAGCGGCCGCACAGATACGCAGTATTTT